A selection of T cell receptor beta chains follows, all from one sample in a study of blood T cells in healthy people across ages. From the 5' RACE reads, TCRdb called clonotypes with MiXCR, one entry per CDR3 protein. Found here are 790,000 or so distinct CDR3 sequences, around 50% of them singletons; the top ten hold around a quarter. The sequencing sample was made of blood. The receptors originated from a man aged 40-55 years in good health. The CDR3 runs from the conserved cysteine through the conserved F or W. The order of the fields is V gene, D gene, CDR3 protein. A D gene is named only where the DNA matches it firmly.

TRBV7-2 - CASSESRASYTF
TRBV10-3 - CAISELVAGYTF
TRBV9 - CASSVLVPAKNIQYF
TRBV14 - CASSRGGGPDTQYF
TRBV28 - CASSWWEEGTDTQYF
TRBV9 - CASSVVDSGHNEQFF
TRBV24-1 TRBD1 CATSEEPGGPNTGELFF
TRBV20-1 TRBD2 CSARDRLAASYEQYF
TRBV7-3 TRBD1 CASSRTGYGANVLTF
TRBV10-3 - CAIKNQGYEQYF
TRBV25-1 - CASMGEGGNQPQHF
TRBV24-1 - CATSDSWGFRSGANVLTF
TRBV20-1 - CSARDQDYEQYF
TRBV14 - CASSQGGEAFF
TRBV28 - CASRWNWNTGELFF
TRBV20-1 TRBD1 CSASSGTGGTEYEQYF
TRBV7-8 - CASSLRTSRDSPIGKNIQYF
TRBV6-5 TRBD1 CASSPLPGQAHFQYF
TRBV20-1 - CSAREGLFAGELFF
TRBV2 TRBD1 CASSIGQGSYGYTF
TRBV3-1 - CASSQYGSNTGELFF